Reported below is one TCR beta chain. In TCRdb, the 5' RACE reads were re-called with MiXCR into one record per CDR3 protein. In the table there are roughly 32,000 distinct CDR3 sequences, 10% of which are singletons. These data belong to a study of spatial heterogeneity in lung cancer. Study as a whole: Alpha-chain detections were consistently fewer than beta-chain detections among the sequences. Within raw reads, each unique TCR and UMI combination appeared on average more than ten times.

The time point here: blood at routine non-recurrence follow-up after resection. V shed 2 bases and J shed 2 bases, with 14 bases lying between them. The CDR3 totals 16 residues. CDR1 SGHRS and CDR2 YFSETQ come from the germline V gene. The input for sequencing was PBMCs, taken at follow-up. The V and J genes are TRBV5-1 and TRBJ1-5; D is undetermined. The receptor was isolated from a female donor with early-stage non-small cell lung cancer. The CDR3 DNA follows: TGCGCCAGCAGCTTAGGATGGGGAAAGGGCAATCAGCCCCAGCATTTT. Translating gives CASSLGWGKGNQPQHF.